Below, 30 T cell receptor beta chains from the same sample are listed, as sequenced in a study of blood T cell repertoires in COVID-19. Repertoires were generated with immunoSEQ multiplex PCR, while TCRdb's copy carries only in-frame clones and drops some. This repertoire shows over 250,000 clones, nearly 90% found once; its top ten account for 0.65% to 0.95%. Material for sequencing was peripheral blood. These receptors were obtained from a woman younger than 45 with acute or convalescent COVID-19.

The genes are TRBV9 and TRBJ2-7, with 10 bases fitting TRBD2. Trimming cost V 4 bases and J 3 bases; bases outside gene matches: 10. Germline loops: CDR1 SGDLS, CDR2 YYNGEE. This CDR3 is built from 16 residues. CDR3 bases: TGTGCCAGCAGCCCAGGAACTAGCGGGGTTCTCTACGAGCAGTACTTC. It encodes CASSPGTSGVLYEQYF.

CDR3 amino acids: CAISDPGLAGGEKFNTDTQYF. DNA for the CDR3: TGTGCCATCAGTGACCCCGGACTAGCGGGAGGAGAAAAGTTTAACACAGATACGCAGTATTTT. The chain couples TRBV10-3 to TRBJ2-3; 14 nucleotides agree with TRBD2. The CDR3 contains 21 residues. Germline lookup yields CDR1 ENHRY and CDR2 SYGVKD. Trimming cost V 3 bases and J 2 bases; bases outside gene matches: 16.

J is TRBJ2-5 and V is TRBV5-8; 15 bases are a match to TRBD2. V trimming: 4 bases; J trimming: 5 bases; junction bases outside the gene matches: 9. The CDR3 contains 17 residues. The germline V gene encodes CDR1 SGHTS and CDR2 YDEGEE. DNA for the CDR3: TGTGCCAGCAGCCCGGGACTAGCGGGAGGCCAACGGGAGACCCAGTACTTC. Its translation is CASSPGLAGGQRETQYF.

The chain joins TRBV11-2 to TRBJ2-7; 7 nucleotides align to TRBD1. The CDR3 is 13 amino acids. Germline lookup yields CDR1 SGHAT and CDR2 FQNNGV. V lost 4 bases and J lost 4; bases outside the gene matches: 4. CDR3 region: CASSSNRGYEQYF. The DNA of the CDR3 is TGTGCCAGCAGCTCAAACAGGGGTTACGAGCAGTACTTC.

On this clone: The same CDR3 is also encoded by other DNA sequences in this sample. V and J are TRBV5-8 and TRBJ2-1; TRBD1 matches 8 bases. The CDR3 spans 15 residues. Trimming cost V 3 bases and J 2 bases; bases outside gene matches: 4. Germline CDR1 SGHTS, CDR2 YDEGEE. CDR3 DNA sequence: TGTGCCAGCAGCTCTGGACAGGGACCCTACAATGAGCAGTTCTTC. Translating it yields CASSSGQGPYNEQFF.

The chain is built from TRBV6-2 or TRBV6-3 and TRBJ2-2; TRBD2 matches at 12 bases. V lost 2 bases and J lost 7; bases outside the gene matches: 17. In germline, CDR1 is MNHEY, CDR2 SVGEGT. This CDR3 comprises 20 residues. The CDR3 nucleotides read TGTGCCAGCAGTTACCCGGGGGTCGCGGGACTAGCGGGCATCGGCGGGGAGCTGTTTTTT. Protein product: CASSYPGVAGLAGIGGELFF.

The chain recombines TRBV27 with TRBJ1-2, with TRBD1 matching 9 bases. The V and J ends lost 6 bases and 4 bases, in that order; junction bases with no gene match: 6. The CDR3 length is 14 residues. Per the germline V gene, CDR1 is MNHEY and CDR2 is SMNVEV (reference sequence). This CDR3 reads CASRETGGPYGYTF. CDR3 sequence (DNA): TGTGCCAGCAGGGAGACAGGGGGTCCCTATGGCTACACCTTC.

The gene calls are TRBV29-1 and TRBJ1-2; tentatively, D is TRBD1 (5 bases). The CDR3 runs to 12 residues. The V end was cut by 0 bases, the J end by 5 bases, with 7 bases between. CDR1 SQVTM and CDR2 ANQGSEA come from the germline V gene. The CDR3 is CSVEDRGYGYTF. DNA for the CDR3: TGCAGCGTTGAAGATCGGGGGTATGGCTACACCTTC.

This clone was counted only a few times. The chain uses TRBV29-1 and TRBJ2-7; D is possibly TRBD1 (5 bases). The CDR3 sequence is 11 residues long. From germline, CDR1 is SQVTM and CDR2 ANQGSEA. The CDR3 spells CSGRRGQWQYF. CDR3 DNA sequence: TGCAGTGGACGAAGGGGCCAGTGGCAGTACTTC.

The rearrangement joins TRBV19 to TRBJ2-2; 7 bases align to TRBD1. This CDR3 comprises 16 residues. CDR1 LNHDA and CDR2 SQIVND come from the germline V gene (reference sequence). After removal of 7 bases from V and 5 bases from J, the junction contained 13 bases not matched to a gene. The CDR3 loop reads CASNPPGTVNTGELFF. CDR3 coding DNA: TGTGCCAGTAACCCACCCGGGACAGTGAATACCGGGGAGCTGTTTTTT.

The CDR3 bases are TGTGCCAGCAGTTCCTTGGACAGGGTGGAGACCCAGTACTTC. It translates to CASSSLDRVETQYF. The V gene is TRBV27, the J gene TRBJ2-5; 8 bases line up with TRBD1. With 4 bases clipped from V and 5 bases from J, the junction kept 6 bases outside the gene matches. The germline gives CDR1 MNHEY, CDR2 SMNVEV (reference sequence). This CDR3 region has 14 residues.

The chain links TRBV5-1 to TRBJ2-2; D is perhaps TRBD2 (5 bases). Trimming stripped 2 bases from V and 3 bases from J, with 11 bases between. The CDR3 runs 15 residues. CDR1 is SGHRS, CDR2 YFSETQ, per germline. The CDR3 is CASSFNGEHTGELFF. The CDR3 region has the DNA TGCGCCAGCAGCTTTAACGGGGAACACACCGGGGAGCTGTTTTTT.

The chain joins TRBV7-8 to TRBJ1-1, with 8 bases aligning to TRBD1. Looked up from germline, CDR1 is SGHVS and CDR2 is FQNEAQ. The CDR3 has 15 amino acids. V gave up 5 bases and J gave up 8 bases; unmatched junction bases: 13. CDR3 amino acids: CASSAGTGPSREAFF. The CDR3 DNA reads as TGTGCCAGCAGCGCCGGGACAGGTCCCTCCCGCGAAGCTTTCTTT. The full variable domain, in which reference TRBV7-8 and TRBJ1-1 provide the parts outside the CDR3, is GAGVSQSPRYKVAKRGQDVALRCDPISGHVSLFWYQQALGQGPEFLTYFQNEAQLDKSGLPSDRFFAERPEGSVSTLKIQRTQQEDSAVYLCASSAGTGPSREAFFGQGTRLTVV.

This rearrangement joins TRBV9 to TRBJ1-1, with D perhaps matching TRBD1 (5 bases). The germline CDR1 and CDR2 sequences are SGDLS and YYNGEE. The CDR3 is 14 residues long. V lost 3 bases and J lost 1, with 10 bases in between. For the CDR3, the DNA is TGTGCCAGCAGCGAAGCCACAGGGAACACTGAAGCTTTCTTT. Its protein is CASSEATGNTEAFF.

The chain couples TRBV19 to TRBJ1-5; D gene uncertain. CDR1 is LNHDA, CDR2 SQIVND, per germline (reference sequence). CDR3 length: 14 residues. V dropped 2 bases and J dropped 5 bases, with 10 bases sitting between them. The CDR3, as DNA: TGTGCCAGTAGTATAACATCAGTTTATCAGCCCCAGCATTTT. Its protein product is CASSITSVYQPQHF.

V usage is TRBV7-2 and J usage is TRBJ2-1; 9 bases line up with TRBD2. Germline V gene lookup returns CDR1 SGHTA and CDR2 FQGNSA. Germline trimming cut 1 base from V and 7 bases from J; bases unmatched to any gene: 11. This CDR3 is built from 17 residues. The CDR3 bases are TGTGCCAGCAGCTTAGTTCCTGTGGCGGGAGGGCAGAATGAGCAGTTCTTC. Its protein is CASSLVPVAGGQNEQFF.

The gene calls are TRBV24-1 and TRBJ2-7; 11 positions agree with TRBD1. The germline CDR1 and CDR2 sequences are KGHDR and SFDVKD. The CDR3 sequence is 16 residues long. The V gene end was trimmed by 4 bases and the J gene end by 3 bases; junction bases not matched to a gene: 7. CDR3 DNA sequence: TGTGCCACCAGTGACCGAGGGACAGGGGGGAGCTACGAGCAGTACTTC. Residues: CATSDRGTGGSYEQYF.

This CDR3 reads CASSQGQRNTGELFF. The CDR3 nucleotides are TGTGCCAGCAGCCAAGGACAGCGGAACACCGGGGAGCTGTTTTTT. J is TRBJ2-2 and V is TRBV3-1 (or the pseudogene TRBV3-2); tentatively, D is TRBD1 (5 bases). The CDR3 sequence is 15 residues long. Germline-derived CDR1 and CDR2 are LGHDT and YNNKEL (reference sequence). The V end was cut by 1 base, the J end by 1 base, with 7 bases between.

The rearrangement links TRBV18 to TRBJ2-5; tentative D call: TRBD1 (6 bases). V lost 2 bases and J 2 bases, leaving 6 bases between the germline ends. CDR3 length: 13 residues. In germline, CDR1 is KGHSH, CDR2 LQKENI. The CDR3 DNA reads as TGTGCCAGCTCACCAACAGGGCAAGAGACCCAGTACTTC. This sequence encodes CASSPTGQETQYF.

The chain's CDR3 is CASSLLGQDFGEPQHF. In DNA form, the CDR3 reads TGTGCCAGCAGCTTATTGGGTCAGGACTTCGGCGAGCCCCAGCATTTT. The genes are TRBV7-9 and TRBJ1-5; no reliable D call. Germline V gene lookup returns CDR1 SEHNR and CDR2 FQNEAQ (reference sequence). The CDR3 contains 16 residues. Deletions cut 2 bases from V and 8 bases from J, with 19 bases between. The entire variable domain, with the rest obtained from reference TRBV7-9 and TRBJ1-5, is as follows: DTGVSQNPRHKITKRGQNVTFRCDPISEHNRLYWYRQTLGQGPEFLTYFQNEAQLEKSRLLSDRFSAERPKGSFSTLEIQRTEQGDSAMYLCASSLLGQDFGEPQHFGDGTRLSIL.

The CDR3 coding sequence is TGTGCCAGCAGCTTGGGTAACAGGGGTTGGCTCACTGAAGCTTTCTTT. This translates into CASSLGNRGWLTEAFF. The chain employs TRBV5-6 and TRBJ1-1; 7 bases line up with TRBD1. Germline trimming cut 0 bases from V and 4 bases from J; bases unmatched to any gene: 9. This CDR3 spans 16 amino acids. Germline V lookup: CDR1 SGHDT, CDR2 YYEEEE.

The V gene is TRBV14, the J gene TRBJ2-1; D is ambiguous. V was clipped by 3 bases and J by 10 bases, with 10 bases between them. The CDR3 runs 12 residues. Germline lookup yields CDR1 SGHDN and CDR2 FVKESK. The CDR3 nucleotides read TGTGCCAGCAGCCACCTCCCCGGGGAGCAGTTCTTC. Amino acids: CASSHLPGEQFF.

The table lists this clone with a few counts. DNA for the CDR3: TGTGCCAGCTTTACCAGGGGGTCGAGCACAGATACGCAGTATTTT. Its protein product is CASFTRGSSTDTQYF. The chain employs TRBV27 and TRBJ2-3; the match to TRBD1 covers 7 bases. V was clipped by 8 bases and J by 0 bases; unmatched bases: 8. CDR1 and CDR2 (germline): MNHEY, SMNVEV (reference sequence). CDR3 length: 15 amino acids.

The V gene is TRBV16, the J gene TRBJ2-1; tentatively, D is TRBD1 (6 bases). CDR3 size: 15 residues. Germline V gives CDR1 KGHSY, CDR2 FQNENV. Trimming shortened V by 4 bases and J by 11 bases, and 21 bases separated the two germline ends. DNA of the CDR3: TGTGCCAGCAGCCGCGGGTGGACAGAGATTTATCAGCAGTTCTTC. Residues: CASSRGWTEIYQQFF.

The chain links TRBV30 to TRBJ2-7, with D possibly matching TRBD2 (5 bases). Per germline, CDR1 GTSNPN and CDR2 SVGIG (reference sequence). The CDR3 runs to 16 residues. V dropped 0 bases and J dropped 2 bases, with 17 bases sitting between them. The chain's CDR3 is CAWSVGPAGKTYEQYF. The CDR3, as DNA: TGTGCCTGGAGTGTAGGGCCCGCGGGCAAGACCTACGAGCAGTACTTC.

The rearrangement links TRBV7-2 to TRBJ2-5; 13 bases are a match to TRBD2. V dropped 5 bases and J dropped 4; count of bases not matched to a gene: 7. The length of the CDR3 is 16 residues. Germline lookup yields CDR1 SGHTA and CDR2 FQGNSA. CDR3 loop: CASSPGLAGVGETQYF. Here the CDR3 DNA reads TGTGCCAGCAGCCCAGGACTAGCGGGAGTGGGAGAGACCCAGTACTTC.

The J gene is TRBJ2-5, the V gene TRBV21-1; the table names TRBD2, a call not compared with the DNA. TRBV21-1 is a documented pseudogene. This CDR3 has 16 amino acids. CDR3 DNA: TGTGCCAGCAGCCCAGGCGGGTCGGGAAAAAGAGAGACCCAGTACTTC. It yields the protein CASSPGGSGKRETQYF.

The CDR3 loop reads CATSDRALAYGYTF. The CDR3 nucleotides read TGTGCCACCTCAGACAGGGCTCTTGCCTATGGCTACACCTTC. V and J are TRBV25-1 and TRBJ1-2; TRBD1 matches 7 bases. The CDR3 consists of 14 residues. In germline, CDR1 is MGHDK, CDR2 SYGVNS. V lost 10 bases and J lost 4; bases outside the gene matches: 12.

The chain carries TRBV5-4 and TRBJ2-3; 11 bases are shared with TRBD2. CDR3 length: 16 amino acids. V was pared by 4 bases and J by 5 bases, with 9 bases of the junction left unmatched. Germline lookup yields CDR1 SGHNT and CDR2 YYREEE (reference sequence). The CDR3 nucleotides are TGTGCCAGCAGCCGAACTAGCGGGAGTGGTAGAGATACGCAGTATTTT. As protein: CASSRTSGSGRDTQYF.

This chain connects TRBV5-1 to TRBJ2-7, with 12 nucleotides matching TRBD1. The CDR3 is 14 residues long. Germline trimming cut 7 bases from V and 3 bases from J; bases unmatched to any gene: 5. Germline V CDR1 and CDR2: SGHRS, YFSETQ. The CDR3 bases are TGCGCCAGCTCCCGGGACAGGGGGCGCTACGAGCAGTACTTC. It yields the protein CASSRDRGRYEQYF.